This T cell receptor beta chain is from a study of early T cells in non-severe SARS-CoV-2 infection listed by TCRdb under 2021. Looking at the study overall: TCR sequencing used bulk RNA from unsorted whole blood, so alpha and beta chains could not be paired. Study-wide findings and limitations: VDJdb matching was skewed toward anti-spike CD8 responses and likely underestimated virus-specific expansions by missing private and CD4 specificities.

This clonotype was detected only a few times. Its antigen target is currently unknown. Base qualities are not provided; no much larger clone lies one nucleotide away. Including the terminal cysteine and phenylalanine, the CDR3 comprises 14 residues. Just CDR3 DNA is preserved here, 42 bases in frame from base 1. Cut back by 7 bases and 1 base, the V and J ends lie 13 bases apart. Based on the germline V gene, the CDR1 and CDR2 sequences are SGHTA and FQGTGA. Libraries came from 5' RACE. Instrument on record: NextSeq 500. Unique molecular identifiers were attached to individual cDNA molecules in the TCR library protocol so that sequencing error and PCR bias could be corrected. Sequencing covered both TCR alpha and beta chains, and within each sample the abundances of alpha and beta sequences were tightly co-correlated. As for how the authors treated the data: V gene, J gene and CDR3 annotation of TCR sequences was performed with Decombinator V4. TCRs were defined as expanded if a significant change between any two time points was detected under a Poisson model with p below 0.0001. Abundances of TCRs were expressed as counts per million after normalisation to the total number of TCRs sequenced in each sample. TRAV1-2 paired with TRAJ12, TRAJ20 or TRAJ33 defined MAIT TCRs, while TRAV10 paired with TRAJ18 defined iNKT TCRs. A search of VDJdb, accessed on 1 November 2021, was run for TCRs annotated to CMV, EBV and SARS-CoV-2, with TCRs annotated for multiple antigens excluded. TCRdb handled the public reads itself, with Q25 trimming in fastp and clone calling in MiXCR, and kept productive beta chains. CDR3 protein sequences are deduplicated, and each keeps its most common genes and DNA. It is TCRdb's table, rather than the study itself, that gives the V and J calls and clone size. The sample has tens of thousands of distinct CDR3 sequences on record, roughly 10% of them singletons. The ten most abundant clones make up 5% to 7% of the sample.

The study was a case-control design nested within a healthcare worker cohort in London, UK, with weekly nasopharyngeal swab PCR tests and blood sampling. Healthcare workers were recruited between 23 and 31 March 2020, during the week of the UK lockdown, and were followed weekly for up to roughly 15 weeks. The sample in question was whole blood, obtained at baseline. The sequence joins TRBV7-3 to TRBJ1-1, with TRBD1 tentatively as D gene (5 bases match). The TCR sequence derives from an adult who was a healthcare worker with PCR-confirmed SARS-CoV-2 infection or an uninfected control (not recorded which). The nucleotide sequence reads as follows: TGTGCCAGCACTCAGGGACGGACGAACACTGAAGCTTTCTTT. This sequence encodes CASTQGRTNTEAFF.